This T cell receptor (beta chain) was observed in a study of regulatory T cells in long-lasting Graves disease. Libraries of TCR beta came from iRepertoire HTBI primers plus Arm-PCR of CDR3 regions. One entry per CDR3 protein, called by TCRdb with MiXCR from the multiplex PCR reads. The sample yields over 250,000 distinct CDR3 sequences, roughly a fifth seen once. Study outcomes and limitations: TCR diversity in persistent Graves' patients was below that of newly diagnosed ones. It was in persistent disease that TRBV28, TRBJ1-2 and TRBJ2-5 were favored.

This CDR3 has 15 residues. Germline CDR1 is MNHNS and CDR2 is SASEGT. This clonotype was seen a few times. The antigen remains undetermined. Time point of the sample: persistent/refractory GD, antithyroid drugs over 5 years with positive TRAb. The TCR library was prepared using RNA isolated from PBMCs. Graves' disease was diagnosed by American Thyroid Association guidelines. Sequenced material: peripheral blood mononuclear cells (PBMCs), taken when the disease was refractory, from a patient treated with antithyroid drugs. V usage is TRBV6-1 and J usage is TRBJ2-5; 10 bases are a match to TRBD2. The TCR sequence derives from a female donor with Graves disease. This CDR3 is CSTKLASGSWETQYF. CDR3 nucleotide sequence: TGTAGTACCAAACTGGCTAGCGGGAGCTGGGAGACCCAGTACTTC.